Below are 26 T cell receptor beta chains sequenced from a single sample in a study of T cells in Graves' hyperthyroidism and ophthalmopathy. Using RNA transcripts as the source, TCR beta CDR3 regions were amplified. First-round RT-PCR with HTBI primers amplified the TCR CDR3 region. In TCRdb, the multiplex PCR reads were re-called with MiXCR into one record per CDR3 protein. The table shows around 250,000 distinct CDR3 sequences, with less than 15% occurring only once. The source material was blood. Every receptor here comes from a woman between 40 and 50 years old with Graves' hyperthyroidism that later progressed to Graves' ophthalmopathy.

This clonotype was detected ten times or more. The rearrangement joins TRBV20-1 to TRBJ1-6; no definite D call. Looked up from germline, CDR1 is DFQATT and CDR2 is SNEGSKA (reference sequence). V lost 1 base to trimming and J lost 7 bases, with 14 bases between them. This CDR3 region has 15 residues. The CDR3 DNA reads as TGCAGTGCTAGAGGGGGAGGCCCCTGGAATTCACCCCTCCACTTT. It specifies CSARGGGPWNSPLHF.

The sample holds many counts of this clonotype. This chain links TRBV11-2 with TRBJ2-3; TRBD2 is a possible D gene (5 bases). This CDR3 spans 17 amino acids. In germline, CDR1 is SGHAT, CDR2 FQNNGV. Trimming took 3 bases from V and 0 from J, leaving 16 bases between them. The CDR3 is CASSLVVKRRSTDTQYF. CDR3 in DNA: TGTGCCAGCAGCTTGGTAGTAAAGCGGCGCAGCACAGATACGCAGTATTTT.

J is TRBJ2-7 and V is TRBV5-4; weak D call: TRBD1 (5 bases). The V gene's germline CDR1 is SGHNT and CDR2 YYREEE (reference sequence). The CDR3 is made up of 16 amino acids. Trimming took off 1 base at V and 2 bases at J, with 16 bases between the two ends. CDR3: CASSLLGQGLAYEQYF. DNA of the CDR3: TGTGCCAGCAGCTTGTTGGGGCAGGGCCTAGCCTACGAGCAGTACTTC.

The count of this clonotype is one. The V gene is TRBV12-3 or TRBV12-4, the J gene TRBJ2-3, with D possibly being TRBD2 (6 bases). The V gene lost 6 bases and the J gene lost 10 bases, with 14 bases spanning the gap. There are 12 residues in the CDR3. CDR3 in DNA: TGTGCCAGCAGGGAGGGCACAGGTGCGCAGTATTTT. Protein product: CASREGTGAQYF.

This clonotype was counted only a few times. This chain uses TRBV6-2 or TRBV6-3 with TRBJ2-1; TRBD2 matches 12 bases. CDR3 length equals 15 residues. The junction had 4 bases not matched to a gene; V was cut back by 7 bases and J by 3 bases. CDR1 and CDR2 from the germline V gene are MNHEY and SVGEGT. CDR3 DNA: TGTGCCAGCACCGGACTAGCGGGATTCTACAATGAGCAGTTCTTC. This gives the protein CASTGLAGFYNEQFF.

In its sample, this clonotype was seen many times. The CDR3 DNA is TGTGCCAGTAGGGGACAGGGAACTAGGGAGCAGTTCTTC. It codes for CASRGQGTREQFF. The rearrangement joins TRBV19 to TRBJ2-1; 9 bases map to TRBD1. Germline CDR1 LNHDA, CDR2 SQIVND (reference sequence). There are 13 residues in the CDR3. V lost 6 bases to trimming and J lost 10 bases; unmatched junction nucleotides: 7.

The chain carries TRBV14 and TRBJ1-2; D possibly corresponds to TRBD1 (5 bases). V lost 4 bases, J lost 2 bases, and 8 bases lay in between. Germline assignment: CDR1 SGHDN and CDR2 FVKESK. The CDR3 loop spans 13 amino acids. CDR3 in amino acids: CASSRGTNYGYTF. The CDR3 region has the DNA TGTGCCAGCAGCCGCGGGACGAACTATGGCTACACCTTC.

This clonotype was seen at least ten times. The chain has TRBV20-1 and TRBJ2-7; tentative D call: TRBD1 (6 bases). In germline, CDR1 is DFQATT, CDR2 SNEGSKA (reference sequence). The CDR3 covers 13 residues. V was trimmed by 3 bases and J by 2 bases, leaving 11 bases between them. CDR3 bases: TGCAGTGCTAGCTTCGGGACAACCTACGAGCAGTACTTC. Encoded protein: CSASFGTTYEQYF.

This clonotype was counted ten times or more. CDR3 loop: CASSNPRYRDRLVGIQETQYF. CDR3 bases: TGTGCCAGCAGCAACCCAAGATACCGGGACAGGTTGGTGGGGATACAAGAGACCCAGTACTTC. The chain uses TRBV28 and TRBJ2-5; 8 bases map to TRBD1. Germline V lookup: CDR1 MDHEN, CDR2 SYDVKM. V dropped 6 bases and J dropped 2; count of bases not matched to a gene: 26. CDR3 length equals 21 residues. Full variable domain (missing parts from reference TRBV28 and TRBJ2-5): DVKVTQSSRYLVKRTGEKVFLECVQDMDHENMFWYRQDPGLGLRLIYFSYDVKMKEKGDIPEGYSVSREKKERFSLILESASTNQTSMYLCASSNPRYRDRLVGIQETQYFGPGTRLLVL.

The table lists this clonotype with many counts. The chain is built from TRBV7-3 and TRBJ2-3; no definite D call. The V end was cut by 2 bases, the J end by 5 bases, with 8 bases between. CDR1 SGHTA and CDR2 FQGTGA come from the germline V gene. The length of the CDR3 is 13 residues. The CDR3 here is CASSLESVDTQYF. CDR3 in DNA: TGTGCCAGCAGCTTAGAGAGTGTAGATACGCAGTATTTT.

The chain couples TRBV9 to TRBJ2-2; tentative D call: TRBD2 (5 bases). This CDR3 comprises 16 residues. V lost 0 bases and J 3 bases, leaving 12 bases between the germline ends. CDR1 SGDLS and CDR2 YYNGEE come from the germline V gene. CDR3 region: CASSVGGQDYTGELFF. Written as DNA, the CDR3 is TGTGCCAGCAGCGTAGGCGGGCAGGACTACACCGGGGAGCTGTTTTTT.

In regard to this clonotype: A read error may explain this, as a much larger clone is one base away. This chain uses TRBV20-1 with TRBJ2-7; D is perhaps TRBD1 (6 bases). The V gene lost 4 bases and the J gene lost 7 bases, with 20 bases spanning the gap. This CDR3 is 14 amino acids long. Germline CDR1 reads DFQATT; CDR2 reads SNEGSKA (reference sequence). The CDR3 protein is CSATLLTGSGEQYF. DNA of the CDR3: TGCAGTGCTACCCTACTAACAGGGTCAGGGGAGCAGTACTTC.

For the CDR3, the DNA is TGTGCCAGCAGCCAATCTAACAGACACTTAACCTACGAGCAGTACTTC. Its protein is CASSQSNRHLTYEQYF. V and J are TRBV16 and TRBJ2-7; D is uncertain. Germline V gene sequence: CDR1 KGHSY, CDR2 FQNENV. CDR3 size: 16 residues. Trimming stripped 0 bases from V and 2 bases from J, with 14 bases between.

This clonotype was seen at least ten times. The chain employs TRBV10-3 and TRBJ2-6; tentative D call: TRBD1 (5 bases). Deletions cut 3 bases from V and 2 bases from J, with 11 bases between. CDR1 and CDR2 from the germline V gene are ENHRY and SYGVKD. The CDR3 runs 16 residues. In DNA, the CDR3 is TGTGCCATCAGTGACTCAGGGAAAGCTGGGGCCAACGTCCTGACTTTC. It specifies CAISDSGKAGANVLTF.

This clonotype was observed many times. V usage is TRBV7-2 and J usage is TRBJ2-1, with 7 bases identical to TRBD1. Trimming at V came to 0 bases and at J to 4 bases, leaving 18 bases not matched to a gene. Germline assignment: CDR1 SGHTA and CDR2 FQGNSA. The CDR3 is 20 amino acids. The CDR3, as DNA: TGTGCCAGCAGCTTAGCTATTTTTGGTACAAACAGGGGAAAGTACAATGAGCAGTTCTTC. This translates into CASSLAIFGTNRGKYNEQFF.

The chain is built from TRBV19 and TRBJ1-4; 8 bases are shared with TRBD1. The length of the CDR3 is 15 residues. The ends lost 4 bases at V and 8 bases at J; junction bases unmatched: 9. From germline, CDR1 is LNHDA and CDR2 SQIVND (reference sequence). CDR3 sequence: CASSTVRGRGEKLFF. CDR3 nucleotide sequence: TGTGCCAGTAGTACCGTCAGGGGGCGAGGGGAAAAACTGTTTTTT.

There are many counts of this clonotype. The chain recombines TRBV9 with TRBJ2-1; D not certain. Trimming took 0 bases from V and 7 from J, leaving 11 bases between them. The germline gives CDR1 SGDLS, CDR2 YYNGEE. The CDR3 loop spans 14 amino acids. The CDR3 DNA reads TGTGCCAGCAGCGTAGGAACTACTGGGAATGAGCAGTTCTTC. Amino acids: CASSVGTTGNEQFF.

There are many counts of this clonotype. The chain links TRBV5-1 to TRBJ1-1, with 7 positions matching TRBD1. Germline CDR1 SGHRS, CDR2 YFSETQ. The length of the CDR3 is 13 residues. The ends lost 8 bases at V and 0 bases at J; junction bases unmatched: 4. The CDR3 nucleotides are TGCGCCAGTACGGGACAGATGAACACTGAAGCTTTCTTT. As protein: CASTGQMNTEAFF. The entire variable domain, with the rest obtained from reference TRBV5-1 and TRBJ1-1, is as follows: KAGVTQTPRYLIKTRGQQVTLSCSPISGHRSVSWYQQTPGQGLQFLFEYFSETQRNKGNFPGRFSGRQFSNSRSEMNVSTLELGDSALYLCASTGQMNTEAFFGQGTRLTVV.

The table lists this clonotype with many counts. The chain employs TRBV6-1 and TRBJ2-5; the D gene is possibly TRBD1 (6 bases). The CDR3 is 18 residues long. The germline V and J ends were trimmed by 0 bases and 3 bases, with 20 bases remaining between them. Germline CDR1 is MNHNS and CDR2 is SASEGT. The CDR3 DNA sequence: TGTGCCAGCAGTGAAGCGCAGAGGGGGACCATTACGAAAGAGACCCAGTACTTC. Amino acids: CASSEAQRGTITKETQYF.

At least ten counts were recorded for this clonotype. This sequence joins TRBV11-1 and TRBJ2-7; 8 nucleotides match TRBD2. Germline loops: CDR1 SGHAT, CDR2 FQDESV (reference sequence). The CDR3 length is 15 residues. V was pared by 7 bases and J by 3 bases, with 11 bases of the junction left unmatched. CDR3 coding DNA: TGTGCCAGCATGAAAGGACTAGCCGGGGACTACGAGCAGTACTTC. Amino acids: CASMKGLAGDYEQYF.

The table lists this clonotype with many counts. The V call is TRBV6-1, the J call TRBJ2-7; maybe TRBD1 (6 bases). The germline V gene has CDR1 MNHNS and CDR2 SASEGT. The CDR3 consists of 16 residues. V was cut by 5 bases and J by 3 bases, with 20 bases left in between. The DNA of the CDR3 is TGTGCCAGCAGTTACGACCACCAGACAGGCCACTACGAGCAGTACTTC. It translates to CASSYDHQTGHYEQYF.

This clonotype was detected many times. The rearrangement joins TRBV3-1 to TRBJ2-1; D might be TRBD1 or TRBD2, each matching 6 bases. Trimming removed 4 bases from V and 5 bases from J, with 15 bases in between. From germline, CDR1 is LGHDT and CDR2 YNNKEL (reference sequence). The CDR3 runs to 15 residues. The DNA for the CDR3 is TGTGCCAGCAGCCCACAGGGACTGGGTAACAATGAGCAGTTCTTC. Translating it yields CASSPQGLGNNEQFF.

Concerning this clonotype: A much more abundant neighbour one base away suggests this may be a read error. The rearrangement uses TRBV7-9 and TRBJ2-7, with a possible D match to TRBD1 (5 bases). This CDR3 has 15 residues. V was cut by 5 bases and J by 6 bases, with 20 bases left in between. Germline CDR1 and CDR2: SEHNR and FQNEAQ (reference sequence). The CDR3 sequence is CASSPDLYWGCEQYF. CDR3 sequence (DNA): TGTGCCAGCAGCCCAGACCTATATTGGGGCTGCGAGCAGTACTTC.

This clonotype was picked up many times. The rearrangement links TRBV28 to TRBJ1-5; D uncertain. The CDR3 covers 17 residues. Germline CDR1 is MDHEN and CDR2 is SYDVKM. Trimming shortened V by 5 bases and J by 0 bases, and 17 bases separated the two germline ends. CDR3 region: CASSLHPADYSNQPQHF. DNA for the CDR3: TGTGCCAGCAGTCTACACCCGGCAGATTATAGCAATCAGCCCCAGCATTTT.

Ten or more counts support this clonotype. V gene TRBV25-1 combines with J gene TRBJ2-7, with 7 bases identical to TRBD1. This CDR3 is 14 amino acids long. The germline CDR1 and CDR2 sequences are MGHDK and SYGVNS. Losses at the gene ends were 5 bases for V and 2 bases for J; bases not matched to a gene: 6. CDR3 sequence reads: CASSSGQVAYEQYF. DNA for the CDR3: TGTGCCAGCAGTTCCGGACAGGTTGCCTACGAGCAGTACTTC.

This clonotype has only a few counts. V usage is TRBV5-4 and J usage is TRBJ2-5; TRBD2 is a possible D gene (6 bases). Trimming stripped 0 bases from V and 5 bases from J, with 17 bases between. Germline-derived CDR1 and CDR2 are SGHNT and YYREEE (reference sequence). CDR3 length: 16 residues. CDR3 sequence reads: CASSLVGWPGGETQYF. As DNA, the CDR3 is TGTGCCAGCAGCTTGGTGGGGTGGCCTGGGGGGGAGACCCAGTACTTC.